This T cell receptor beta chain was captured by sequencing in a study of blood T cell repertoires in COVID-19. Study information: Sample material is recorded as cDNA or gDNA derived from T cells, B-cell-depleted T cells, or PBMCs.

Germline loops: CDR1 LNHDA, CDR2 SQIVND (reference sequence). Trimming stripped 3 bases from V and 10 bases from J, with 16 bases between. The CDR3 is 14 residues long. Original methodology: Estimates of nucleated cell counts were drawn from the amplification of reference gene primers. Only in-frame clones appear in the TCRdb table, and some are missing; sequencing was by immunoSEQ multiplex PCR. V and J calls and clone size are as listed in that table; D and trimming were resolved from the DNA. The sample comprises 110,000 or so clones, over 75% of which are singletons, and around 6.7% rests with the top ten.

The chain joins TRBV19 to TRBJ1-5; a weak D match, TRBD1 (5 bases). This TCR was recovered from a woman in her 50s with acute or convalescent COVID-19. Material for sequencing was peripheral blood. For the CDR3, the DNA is TGTGCCAGTAGTATCGGCGGGGGGGGGAGACCCCAGCATTTT. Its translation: CASSIGGGGRPQHF.